Listed below are T cell receptor beta chains from one sample, sequenced in a study of blood T cell repertoires in COVID-19. Using immunoSEQ multiplex PCR, the repertoire was profiled, and TCRdb retains in-frame clones only, with some absent. The data show some 69,000 clones, roughly 80% seen once. The sequenced sample was peripheral blood. The receptors stem from a man in his fifties or sixties with acute or convalescent COVID-19. The CDR3 runs from the conserved cysteine through the conserved F or W. D genes are given only for firm matches. Rows may omit the clone size; those that give it use once, few, many or a size class.

j_call,v_call,clone_size,d_call,cdr3_aa,cdr3_nt
TRBJ1-5,TRBV5-5,few,TRBD1,CASSLFLDRVRDNQPQHF,TGTGCCAGCAGCTTGTTCCTGGACAGGGTCCGAGACAATCAGCCCCAGCATTTT
TRBJ1-6,TRBV6-5,-,TRBD1,CASLLTGNSPLHF,TGTGCCAGCCTCCTGACAGGGAATTCACCCCTCCACTTT
TRBJ2-7,TRBV29-1,-,-,CSVVQGTLAYEQYF,TGCAGCGTTGTGCAGGGGACGCTTGCCTACGAGCAGTACTTC
TRBJ1-1,TRBV18,-,TRBD1,CASSTDRVRDTEAFF,TGTGCCAGCTCAACAGACAGGGTACGGGACACTGAAGCTTTCTTT
TRBJ2-3,TRBV7-9,-,TRBD2,CASSAKTSDTQYF,TGTGCCAGCAGCGCGAAGACTAGCGATACGCAGTATTTT
TRBJ1-1,TRBV7-9,-,-,CASRLTTDTEAFF,TGTGCCAGCAGGCTGACAACAGATACTGAAGCTTTCTTT
TRBJ2-7,TRBV5-6,-,-,CASSLGVGIAYEQYF,TGTGCCAGCAGCTTAGGGGTGGGAATCGCCTACGAGCAGTACTTC
TRBJ1-4,TRBV5-1,few,TRBD1,CASSLEQGAGFNEKLFF,TGCGCCAGCAGCTTGGAACAGGGGGCTGGGTTCAATGAAAAACTGTTTTTT
TRBJ1-4,TRBV4-3,-,TRBD1,CASSQDWTGPGEKLFF,TGCGCCAGCAGCCAAGACTGGACAGGGCCCGGTGAAAAACTGTTTTTT
TRBJ2-7,TRBV5-4,few,TRBD1,CASSPRQGSYEQYF,TGTGCCAGCAGCCCCCGACAGGGATCCTACGAGCAGTACTTC
TRBJ2-7,TRBV27,once,TRBD1,CARTDRIVHYEQYF,TGTGCCAGAACGGACAGGATCGTTCACTACGAGCAGTACTTC
TRBJ1-6,TRBV9,-,-,CASSVGPWEDSPLHF,TGTGCCAGCAGCGTAGGTCCATGGGAGGATTCACCCCTCCACTTT
TRBJ2-6,TRBV5-1,-,-,CASSLLSQAKPGANVLTF,TGCGCCAGCAGCTTGCTGTCGCAGGCCAAACCTGGGGCCAACGTCCTGACTTTC
TRBJ2-7,TRBV7-9,-,-,CASSFGGEQYF,TGTGCCAGCAGCTTCGGGGGCGAGCAGTACTTC